This is a list of T cell receptor beta chains from one sample in a study of identical twins. TCRdb recomputed calls from the 5' RACE reads with MiXCR, one row per CDR3 protein. The sample holds roughly 770,000 distinct CDR3 sequences; roughly 20% are singletons and the top ten take approximately 14%. This sample also belongs to another study, concerning T cells expressing NK-cell markers.

Sequencing input: PBMCs. The origin of the receptors is a woman younger than 30 in good health. The CDR3 runs from the conserved cysteine through the conserved F or W. The D gene is left open where the match is weak. The size field is filled for only some rows; it gives once, few, many or a size class.

abundance: few; d_gene: NA; j_gene: TRBJ1-5; v_gene: TRBV12-3/TRBV12-4; CDR3nt: TGTGCCAGCAGTCTCCGGGACGTCAATCAGCCCCAGCATTTT; CDR3aa: CASSLRDVNQPQHF
abundance: many; d_gene: NA; j_gene: TRBJ2-1; v_gene: TRBV12-3/TRBV12-4; CDR3nt: TGTGCCAGCAGTTTCGCGGGGACCTCCTACAATGAGCAGTTCTTC; CDR3aa: CASSFAGTSYNEQFF
abundance: many; d_gene: NA; j_gene: TRBJ2-3; v_gene: TRBV20-1; CDR3nt: TGCAGTGCTAGAATAGGTGGCACAGATACGCAGTATTTT; CDR3aa: CSARIGGTDTQYF
abundance: few; d_gene: NA; j_gene: TRBJ1-1; v_gene: TRBV10-3; CDR3nt: TGTGCCATCAAGGTGGGGTCAGGGCCTAACACTGAAGCTTTCTTT; CDR3aa: CAIKVGSGPNTEAFF
abundance: few; d_gene: TRBD2; j_gene: TRBJ2-5; v_gene: TRBV6-1; CDR3nt: TGTGCCAGCAGGCCCCAGCGGGGGGGCGGAGAGACCCAGTACTTC; CDR3aa: CASRPQRGGGETQYF
abundance: NA; d_gene: NA; j_gene: TRBJ1-5; v_gene: TRBV3-1; CDR3nt: TGTGCCAGCAGCCAGGGGAGACGCTTATTCCAGCCCCAGCATTTT; CDR3aa: CASSQGRRLFQPQHF
abundance: few; d_gene: TRBD2; j_gene: TRBJ2-4; v_gene: TRBV20-1; CDR3nt: TGCAGTGCTAGTAATTCGGCTAGCGGGGGGAAAAACATTCAGTACTTC; CDR3aa: CSASNSASGGKNIQYF
abundance: once; d_gene: NA; j_gene: TRBJ1-2; v_gene: TRBV5-1; CDR3nt: TGCGCCAGCAGCTTGGTCGGGGACCCCACGTATGGCTACACCTTC; CDR3aa: CASSLVGDPTYGYTF
abundance: NA; d_gene: TRBD2; j_gene: TRBJ2-7; v_gene: TRBV27; CDR3nt: TGTGCCAGCAGAGCGGGAGGGCCGTTATACGAGCAGTACTTC; CDR3aa: CASRAGGPLYEQYF
abundance: NA; d_gene: NA; j_gene: TRBJ2-3; v_gene: TRBV12-3/TRBV12-4; CDR3nt: TGTGCCAGCAGTTTACTTTCAGGGGGCACAGATACGCAGTATTTT; CDR3aa: CASSLLSGGTDTQYF
abundance: NA; d_gene: NA; j_gene: TRBJ2-7; v_gene: TRBV18; CDR3nt: TGTGCCAGCTCATCCCCCTTGGTGGGACCCTACGAGCAGTACTTC; CDR3aa: CASSSPLVGPYEQYF
abundance: many; d_gene: NA; j_gene: TRBJ2-1; v_gene: TRBV5-1; CDR3nt: TGCGCCAGCAGCTTGGCAACCATCAATGAGCAGTTCTTC; CDR3aa: CASSLATINEQFF
abundance: NA; d_gene: NA; j_gene: TRBJ1-6; v_gene: TRBV18; CDR3nt: TGTGCCAGCTCACCCGGAAGCGATTCACCCCTCCACTTT; CDR3aa: CASSPGSDSPLHF
abundance: NA; d_gene: TRBD2; j_gene: TRBJ2-7; v_gene: TRBV14; CDR3nt: TGTGCCAGCGCGATTGCGGGGGTGAAGCAGTACTTC; CDR3aa: CASAIAGVKQYF
abundance: few; d_gene: NA; j_gene: TRBJ2-1; v_gene: TRBV20-1; CDR3nt: TGCAGTGCTAGCACCCAGACAGGGAGGGTCTACAATGAGCAGTTCTTC; CDR3aa: CSASTQTGRVYNEQFF
abundance: NA; d_gene: TRBD2; j_gene: TRBJ2-2; v_gene: TRBV6-1; CDR3nt: TGTGCCAGCGTACGGGGGGGCTCGGGCACCGGGGAGCTGTTTTTT; CDR3aa: CASVRGGSGTGELFF
abundance: few; d_gene: TRBD1; j_gene: TRBJ1-2; v_gene: TRBV30; CDR3nt: TGTGCCTGGCGGACAGGGGGAGGCTACACCTTC; CDR3aa: CAWRTGGGYTF
abundance: NA; d_gene: NA; j_gene: TRBJ2-5; v_gene: TRBV10-3; CDR3nt: TGTGCCATCAGTGAGACGACCGAGACCCAGTACTTC; CDR3aa: CAISETTETQYF
abundance: once; d_gene: NA; j_gene: TRBJ2-2; v_gene: TRBV18; CDR3nt: TGTGCCAGCTCACCAATTTCTGGTCAGAACACCGGGGAGCTGTTTTTT; CDR3aa: CASSPISGQNTGELFF
abundance: NA; d_gene: TRBD1; j_gene: TRBJ1-3; v_gene: TRBV10-3; CDR3nt: TGTGCCACCGCAGGGGGGCCAGGAAACACCATATATTTT; CDR3aa: CATAGGPGNTIYF
abundance: NA; d_gene: TRBD1; j_gene: TRBJ2-7; v_gene: TRBV10-2; CDR3nt: TGCGCCAGCAGGGGACAGGGTGCGAGGCAGTACTTC; CDR3aa: CASRGQGARQYF
abundance: NA; d_gene: TRBD2; j_gene: TRBJ2-7; v_gene: TRBV5-6; CDR3nt: TGTGCCAGCAGCTTGGAAGGGACTAGGGAAAGATACGAGCAGTACTTC; CDR3aa: CASSLEGTRERYEQYF
abundance: NA; d_gene: TRBD1; j_gene: TRBJ1-5; v_gene: TRBV6-1; CDR3nt: TGTGCCAGCAAAGTTATTACAGGGGTGAGCAATCAGCCCCAGCATTTT; CDR3aa: CASKVITGVSNQPQHF
abundance: once; d_gene: NA; j_gene: TRBJ2-7; v_gene: TRBV5-1; CDR3nt: TGCGCCAGCAGCTTGTTCGGAACGGAGCAGTACTTC; CDR3aa: CASSLFGTEQYF
abundance: NA; d_gene: TRBD1; j_gene: TRBJ1-1; v_gene: TRBV3-1; CDR3nt: TGTGCCAGCAGCCAAGACCCTCGACAGGGAAGTTACACTGAAGCTTTCTTT; CDR3aa: CASSQDPRQGSYTEAFF
abundance: NA; d_gene: NA; j_gene: TRBJ1-5; v_gene: TRBV5-1; CDR3nt: TGCGCCAGCAGCCCCTACACCAATCAGCCCCAGCATTTT; CDR3aa: CASSPYTNQPQHF
abundance: NA; d_gene: NA; j_gene: TRBJ2-7; v_gene: TRBV9; CDR3nt: TGTGCCAGCAGCGTAGGGCTAGTTGAGGCGTACGAGCAGTACTTC; CDR3aa: CASSVGLVEAYEQYF
abundance: many; d_gene: NA; j_gene: TRBJ1-2; v_gene: TRBV2; CDR3nt: TGTGCCAGCAGTGTAGGAGGGGCCGCGTTGGGCTACACCTTC; CDR3aa: CASSVGGAALGYTF
abundance: NA; d_gene: NA; j_gene: TRBJ2-3; v_gene: TRBV5-1; CDR3nt: TGCGCCAGCAGCTTGGAGCGCGGTTCTGGGGCAGATACGCAGTATTTT; CDR3aa: CASSLERGSGADTQYF
abundance: NA; d_gene: TRBD1; j_gene: TRBJ2-7; v_gene: TRBV20-1; CDR3nt: TGCAGTGCTAGAGAACAGGGGACCTACGAGCAGTACTTC; CDR3aa: CSAREQGTYEQYF
abundance: NA; d_gene: NA; j_gene: TRBJ2-7; v_gene: TRBV20-1; CDR3nt: TGCAGTGCAAAGGACGGGGATTACGAGCAGTACTTC; CDR3aa: CSAKDGDYEQYF
abundance: NA; d_gene: NA; j_gene: TRBJ1-2; v_gene: TRBV6-5; CDR3nt: TGTGCCAGCAGTTACTCGGAGGGAGTAAACGGTGGCTACACCTTC; CDR3aa: CASSYSEGVNGGYTF
abundance: few; d_gene: NA; j_gene: TRBJ2-1; v_gene: TRBV20-1; CDR3nt: TGCAGTGCTAGAGATCAATATGAGCAGTTCTTC; CDR3aa: CSARDQYEQFF
abundance: NA; d_gene: TRBD2; j_gene: TRBJ2-1; v_gene: TRBV20-1; CDR3nt: TGCAGTGCTAGACCGGGGATAGCGGGGGCCAATGAGCAGTTCTTC; CDR3aa: CSARPGIAGANEQFF
abundance: NA; d_gene: NA; j_gene: TRBJ1-2; v_gene: TRBV7-2; CDR3nt: TGTGCCAGCAGCTTAACACAGGCCTATGGCTACACCTTC; CDR3aa: CASSLTQAYGYTF
abundance: few; d_gene: NA; j_gene: TRBJ1-2; v_gene: TRBV7-9; CDR3nt: TGTGCCAGCAGCTCCCCCCCGGGTCTCTCTCGCTATGGCTACACCTTC; CDR3aa: CASSSPPGLSRYGYTF
abundance: NA; d_gene: TRBD1; j_gene: TRBJ1-6; v_gene: TRBV12-3/TRBV12-4; CDR3nt: TGTGCCAGCAGTCCTCAAGGACAGGGAATTCCCCTCCACTTT; CDR3aa: CASSPQGQGIPLHF
abundance: NA; d_gene: TRBD1; j_gene: TRBJ2-2; v_gene: TRBV27; CDR3nt: TGTGCCAGCAGTTTGGCAGGGGGCGCTTCCACCGGGGAGCTGTTTTTT; CDR3aa: CASSLAGGASTGELFF
abundance: many; d_gene: TRBD2; j_gene: TRBJ2-1; v_gene: TRBV20-1; CDR3nt: TGCAGTGCTAGACAGAGCGGGAGTGAATCCTACAATGAGCAGTTCTTC; CDR3aa: CSARQSGSESYNEQFF
abundance: few; d_gene: TRBD1; j_gene: TRBJ1-1; v_gene: TRBV6-1; CDR3nt: TGTGCCAGCAGTCCCCGGGACAGGGGGGTACAGGCTGAAGCTTTCTTT; CDR3aa: CASSPRDRGVQAEAFF
abundance: NA; d_gene: TRBD1; j_gene: TRBJ1-1; v_gene: TRBV20-1; CDR3nt: TGCAGTGCTAGAGATATAGGGGGCCTTGGAGCTTTCTTT; CDR3aa: CSARDIGGLGAFF
abundance: NA; d_gene: NA; j_gene: TRBJ1-5; v_gene: TRBV7-2; CDR3nt: TGTGCCAGCAGCGTGACAGTAGATCAGCCCCAGCATTTT; CDR3aa: CASSVTVDQPQHF
abundance: NA; d_gene: TRBD2; j_gene: TRBJ2-1; v_gene: TRBV7-9; CDR3nt: TGTGCCAGCAGCCGGCGGGGGGCCGGTCGCTACAATGAGCAGTTCTTC; CDR3aa: CASSRRGAGRYNEQFF